This TCR beta chain was observed in a study of T cell responses to AZD1222 COVID-19 vaccine. Deletions cut 3 bases from V and 2 bases from J, with 5 bases between. Germline V gives CDR1 SGDLS, CDR2 YYNGEE. CDR3 size: 12 residues. Profiled with immunoSEQ multiplex PCR; TCRdb holds only in-frame clones, not every one. This sample has some 120,000 clones, with around 92% found just once. The gene calls are TRBV9 and TRBJ2-5; D is unclear. Material: peripheral blood, obtained on day 0 of AZD1222 vaccination. This clonotype originated in an adult in good health. CDR3 bases: TGTGCCAGCAGCGCGTCGCAAGAGACCCAGTACTTC. This encodes CASSASQETQYF.